These T cell receptor beta chains were read from a single sample in a study of blood T cells in healthy people across ages. TCRdb re-called the 5' RACE reads with MiXCR, one entry per CDR3 protein. The table shows over 600,000 distinct CDR3 sequences, with 35% to 50% occurring only once. Sample: blood. Source of these receptors: a man aged 80 or over in good health. Each CDR3 is given with its conserved first and last residue. A D gene is named only where the DNA matches it firmly. Size tells how often a clone was seen (once, few, many) or the class of an expanded clone, and some rows leave it out.

clone size	V gene	CDR3 length	J gene	D gene	CDR3 protein	CDR3 DNA
-	TRBV18	16	TRBJ2-1	-	CASSPLAPRSYNEQFF	TGTGCCAGCTCACCATTGGCGCCCCGCTCCTACAATGAGCAGTTCTTC
few	TRBV5-8	16	TRBJ2-7	TRBD1	CASSHSSGTGYHEQYF	TGTGCCAGCAGCCATAGTTCCGGGACAGGGTACCACGAGCAGTACTTC
few	TRBV29-1	12	TRBJ2-7	-	CSVDSGTYEQYF	TGCAGCGTTGACTCAGGGACCTACGAGCAGTACTTC
few	TRBV5-6	14	TRBJ2-5	-	CASSFGGVVETQYF	TGTGCCAGCAGCTTTGGGGGAGTGGTGGAGACCCAGTACTTC
-	TRBV28	16	TRBJ2-1	-	CASSSSGLAVDNEQFF	-
-	TRBV20-1	12	TRBJ1-4	TRBD1	CSASNPGQGLFF	TGCAGTGCTAGTAATCCGGGACAGGGTTTGTTTTTT
few	TRBV20-1	13	TRBJ2-7	-	CSAASGVGNEQYF	TGCAGTGCTGCCTCGGGAGTGGGTAACGAGCAGTACTTC
-	TRBV6-2/TRBV6-3	16	TRBJ2-7	TRBD1	CASSLRTGGRGNEQYF	TGTGCCAGCAGTCTCCGGACAGGGGGCCGAGGGAATGAGCAGTACTTC
few	TRBV20-1	12	TRBJ2-5	-	CSARLTQETQYF	TGCAGTGCTAGACTGACCCAAGAGACCCAGTACTTC
few	TRBV5-1	13	TRBJ2-7	-	CASSPGRQNEQYF	TGCGCCAGCAGCCCCGGACGTCAAAACGAGCAGTACTTC
few	TRBV25-1	15	TRBJ2-1	-	CASSAPKISYNEQFF	TGTGCCAGCAGTGCTCCAAAGATCTCCTACAATGAGCAGTTCTTC
-	TRBV7-9	17	TRBJ2-5	TRBD2	CASSLARGLAGAGEQYF	TGTGCCAGCAGCTTAGCGCGAGGACTAGCGGGGGCTGGAGAGCAGTACTTC
few	TRBV9	16	TRBJ2-4	-	CASSVAGQGAKNIQYF	TGTGCCAGCAGCGTAGCTGGCCAGGGAGCCAAAAACATTCAGTACTTC
few	TRBV3-1	15	TRBJ2-5	-	CASSQDLTAEETQYF	TGTGCCAGCAGCCAAGATCTGACAGCGGAAGAGACCCAGTACTTC
many	TRBV27	14	TRBJ2-5	-	CASSSPGVGETQYF	TGTGCCAGCAGTTCGCCGGGGGTTGGAGAGACCCAGTACTTC
-	TRBV6-2/TRBV6-3	12	TRBJ1-1	TRBD1	CASSSQGVVAFF	TGTGCCAGCAGTAGTCAGGGGGTCGTAGCTTTCTTT
-	TRBV6-5	14	TRBJ1-1	-	CASRSRERRTEAFF	TGTGCCAGCAGGTCCAGGGAAAGGAGAACTGAAGCTTTCTTT
-	TRBV20-1	16	TRBJ2-7	TRBD1	CSASLGGTGRTYEQYF	TGCAGTGCTAGTTTAGGAGGGACAGGGCGGACTTACGAGCAGTACTTC
-	TRBV14	14	TRBJ2-5	-	CASSYQVRLETQYF	TGTGCCAGCAGTTACCAGGTTCGGCTAGAGACCCAGTACTTC
few	TRBV28	12	TRBJ1-1	-	CASSLVMGSAFF	TGTGCCAGCAGTTTGGTTATGGGTTCAGCTTTCTTT
few	TRBV20-1	15	TRBJ2-1	-	CSARDQGGIPGEQFF	TGCAGTGCTAGAGATCAGGGGGGTATTCCCGGTGAGCAGTTCTTC
few	TRBV7-2	11	TRBJ2-5	-	CASSSAGTQYF	TGTGCCAGCAGCTCAGCCGGGACCCAGTACTTC
-	TRBV7-2	15	TRBJ2-3	TRBD2	CASSTSGGRGDTQYF	TGTGCCAGCAGCACAAGCGGGGGGCGGGGAGATACGCAGTATTTT
few	TRBV20-1	13	TRBJ2-7	-	CSAMKASSYEQYF	TGCAGTGCTATGAAGGCCAGCTCCTACGAGCAGTACTTC
-	TRBV28	15	TRBJ2-3	-	CASSSETGRTDTQYF	TGTGCCAGCAGTTCAGAGACAGGACGCACAGATACGCAGTATTTT
many	TRBV20-1	13	TRBJ2-5	-	CSARDNPKETQYF	TGCAGTGCGCGGGACAATCCAAAAGAGACCCAGTACTTC
few	TRBV7-2	14	TRBJ2-7	TRBD1	CASSLRTGGNEQYF	TGTGCCAGCAGCTTAAGGACAGGGGGGAACGAGCAGTACTTC
-	TRBV11-3	16	TRBJ2-2	-	CASSLLGGSETGELFF	TGTGCCAGCAGCTTATTAGGAGGCAGCGAGACCGGGGAGCTGTTTTTT
-	TRBV7-8	17	TRBJ1-6	TRBD1	CASSQTWGQGFDSPLHF	TGTGCCAGCAGCCAAACCTGGGGACAGGGGTTTGATTCACCCCTCCACTTT
many	TRBV27	17	TRBJ1-2	TRBD1	CASHSRQGRPFNYGYTF	TGTGCCAGCCATTCACGACAGGGGCGACCCTTCAACTATGGCTACACCTTC
many	TRBV4-1	16	TRBJ2-5	TRBD2	CASSQDRLAVYNEQYF	TGCGCCAGCAGCCAAGATAGACTAGCGGTTTACAATGAGCAGTACTTC
once	TRBV5-5	16	TRBJ2-7	TRBD1	CASSLAGQGGYYEQYF	TGTGCCAGCAGCTTGGCCGGACAGGGGGGATACTACGAGCAGTACTTC
few	TRBV5-6	17	TRBJ2-3	TRBD2	CASSSIGTSGRIDTQYF	TGTGCCAGCAGCTCTATTGGGACTAGCGGGAGGATAGATACGCAGTATTTT
few	TRBV7-9	14	TRBJ2-5	-	CASSPVGAQETQYF	TGTGCCAGCAGCCCCGTGGGGGCCCAAGAGACCCAGTACTTC
few	TRBV4-3	14	TRBJ2-3	-	CASSQGAGGDTQYF	TGCGCCAGCAGCCAAGGGGCAGGAGGAGATACGCAGTATTTT
few	TRBV6-2/TRBV6-3	16	TRBJ1-2	TRBD1	CASSTGTGYLIGGYTF	TGTGCCAGCAGCACCGGGACAGGGTATCTTATTGGTGGCTACACCTTC
-	TRBV3-1	15	TRBJ2-3	TRBD2	CASSQAGLVADTQYF	TGTGCCAGCAGCCAGGCCGGACTAGTGGCAGATACGCAGTATTTT
-	TRBV6-5	12	TRBJ2-1	-	CASSIGKNEQFF	TGTGCCAGCAGCATTGGGAAGAATGAGCAGTTCTTC
few	TRBV9	14	TRBJ2-5	-	CASSARVYQETQYF	TGTGCCAGCAGCGCAAGGGTGTACCAAGAGACCCAGTACTTC
few	TRBV7-2	20	TRBJ2-7	TRBD2	CASSLRRGGRIVLKAYEQYF	TGTGCCAGCAGCTTAAGACGGGGGGGACGGATTGTATTAAAAGCCTACGAGCAGTACTTC
few	TRBV20-1	13	TRBJ2-7	TRBD2	CSAGLAGGPEQYF	TGCAGTGCCGGACTAGCGGGAGGGCCGGAGCAGTACTTC